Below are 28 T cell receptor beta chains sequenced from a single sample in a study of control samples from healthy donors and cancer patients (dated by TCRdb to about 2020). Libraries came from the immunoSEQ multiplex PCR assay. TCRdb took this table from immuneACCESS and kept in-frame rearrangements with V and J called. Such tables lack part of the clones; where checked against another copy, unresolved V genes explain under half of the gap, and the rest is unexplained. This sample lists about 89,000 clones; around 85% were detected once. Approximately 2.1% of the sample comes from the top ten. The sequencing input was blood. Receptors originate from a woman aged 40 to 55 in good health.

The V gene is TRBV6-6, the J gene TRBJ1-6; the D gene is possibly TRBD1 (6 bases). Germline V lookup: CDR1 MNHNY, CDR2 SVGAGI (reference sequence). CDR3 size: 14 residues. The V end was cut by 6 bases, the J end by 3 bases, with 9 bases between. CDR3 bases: TGTGCCAGCAGCCGCAGGGGCTATAATTCACCCCTCCACTTT. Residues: CASSRRGYNSPLHF.

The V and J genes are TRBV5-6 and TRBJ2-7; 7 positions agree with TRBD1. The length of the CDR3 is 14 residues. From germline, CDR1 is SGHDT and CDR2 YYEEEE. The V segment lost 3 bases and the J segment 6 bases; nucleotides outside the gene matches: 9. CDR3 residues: CASSSGQPTGEQYF. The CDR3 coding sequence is TGTGCCAGCAGCTCGGGACAGCCCACCGGCGAGCAGTACTTC. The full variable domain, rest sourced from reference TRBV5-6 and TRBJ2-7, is DAGVTQSPTHLIKTRGQQVTLRCSPKSGHDTVSWYQQALGQGPQFIFQYYEEEERQRGNFPDRFSGHQFPNYSSELNVNALLLGDSALYLCASSSGQPTGEQYFGPGTRLTVT.

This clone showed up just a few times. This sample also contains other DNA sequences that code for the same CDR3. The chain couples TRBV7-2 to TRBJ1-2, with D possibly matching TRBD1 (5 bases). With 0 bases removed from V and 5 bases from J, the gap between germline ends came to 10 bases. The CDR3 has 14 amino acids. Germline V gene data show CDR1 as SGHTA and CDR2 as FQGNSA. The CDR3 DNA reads TGTGCCAGCAGCTTAGCCCAAAAGGGGTATGGCTACACCTTC. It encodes CASSLAQKGYGYTF. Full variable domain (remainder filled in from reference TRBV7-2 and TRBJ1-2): GAGVSQSPSNKVTEKGKDVELRCDPISGHTALYWYRQSLGQGLEFLIYFQGNSAPDKSGLPSDRFSAERTGGSVSTLTIQRTQQEDSAVYLCASSLAQKGYGYTFGSGTRLTVV.

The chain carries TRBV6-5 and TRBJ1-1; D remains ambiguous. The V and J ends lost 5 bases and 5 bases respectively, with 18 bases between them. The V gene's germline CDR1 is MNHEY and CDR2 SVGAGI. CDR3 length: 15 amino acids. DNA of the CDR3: TGTGCCAGCAGTCGCGGACTTACCCTAGGGACTGAAGCTTTCTTT. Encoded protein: CASSRGLTLGTEAFF.

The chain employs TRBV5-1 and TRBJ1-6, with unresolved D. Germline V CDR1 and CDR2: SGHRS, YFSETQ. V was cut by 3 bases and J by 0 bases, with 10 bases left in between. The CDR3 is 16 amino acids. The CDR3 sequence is CASSSYGSSYNSPLHF. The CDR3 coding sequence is TGCGCCAGCAGCTCGTACGGGAGCTCCTATAATTCACCCCTCCACTTT.

CDR3 amino acids: CASSYWGRQNQPQHF. CDR3 DNA: TGTGCCAGCAGTTACTGGGGGCGGCAGAATCAGCCCCAGCATTTT. V is TRBV6-2 or TRBV6-3 and J is TRBJ1-5, with TRBD1 as a possible D gene (6 bases). Looked up from germline, CDR1 is MNHEY and CDR2 is SVGEGT. There are 15 residues in the CDR3. V lost 1 base and J 4 bases, leaving 11 bases between the germline ends.

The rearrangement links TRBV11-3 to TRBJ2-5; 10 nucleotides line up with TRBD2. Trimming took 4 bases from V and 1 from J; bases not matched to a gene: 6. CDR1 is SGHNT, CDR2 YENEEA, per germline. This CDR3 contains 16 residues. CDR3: CASSYLGLAVQETQYF. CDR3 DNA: TGTGCCAGCAGCTACCTCGGACTAGCGGTCCAAGAGACCCAGTACTTC.

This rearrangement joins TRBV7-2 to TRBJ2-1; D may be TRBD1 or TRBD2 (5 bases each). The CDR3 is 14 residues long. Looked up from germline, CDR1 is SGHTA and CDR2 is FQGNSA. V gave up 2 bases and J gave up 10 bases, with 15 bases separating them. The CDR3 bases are TGTGCCAGCAGCTTAAGTGGGACGTCAAGGGAGCAGTTCTTC. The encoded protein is CASSLSGTSREQFF.

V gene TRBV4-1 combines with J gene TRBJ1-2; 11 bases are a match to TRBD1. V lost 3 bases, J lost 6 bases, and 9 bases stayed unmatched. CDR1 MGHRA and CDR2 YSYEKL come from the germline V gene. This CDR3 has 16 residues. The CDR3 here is CASSQTSGTGGNGYTF. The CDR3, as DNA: TGCGCCAGCAGCCAGACGTCCGGGACAGGGGGAAATGGCTACACCTTC.

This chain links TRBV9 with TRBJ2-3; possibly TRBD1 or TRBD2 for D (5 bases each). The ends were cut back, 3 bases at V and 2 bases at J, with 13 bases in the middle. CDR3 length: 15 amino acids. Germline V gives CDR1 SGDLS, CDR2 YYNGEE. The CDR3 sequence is CASSARDQATDTQYF. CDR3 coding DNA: TGTGCCAGCAGCGCCCGGGACCAAGCCACAGATACGCAGTATTTT.

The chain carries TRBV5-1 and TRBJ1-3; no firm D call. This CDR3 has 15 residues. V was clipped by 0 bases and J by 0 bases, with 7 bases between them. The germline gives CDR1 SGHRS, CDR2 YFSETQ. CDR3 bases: TGCGCCAGCAGCTTGGGACCGTACTCTGGAAACACCATATATTTT. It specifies CASSLGPYSGNTIYF.

This CDR3 reads CASSSWNNEQFF. CDR3 DNA sequence: TGTGCCAGCAGCTCATGGAACAATGAGCAGTTCTTC. This sequence joins TRBV9 and TRBJ2-1, with D hard to call. The CDR3 consists of 12 residues. Between the trimmed V and J ends, which lost 4 bases and 5 bases, there was a span of 7 bases. The germline V gene encodes CDR1 SGDLS and CDR2 YYNGEE.

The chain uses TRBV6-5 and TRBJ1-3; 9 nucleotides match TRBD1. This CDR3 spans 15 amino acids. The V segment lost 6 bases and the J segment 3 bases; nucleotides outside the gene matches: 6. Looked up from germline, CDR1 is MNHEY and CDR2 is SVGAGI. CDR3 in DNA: TGTGCCAGCAGAAAACAGGGGGCAAGTGGAAACACCATATATTTT. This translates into CASRKQGASGNTIYF.

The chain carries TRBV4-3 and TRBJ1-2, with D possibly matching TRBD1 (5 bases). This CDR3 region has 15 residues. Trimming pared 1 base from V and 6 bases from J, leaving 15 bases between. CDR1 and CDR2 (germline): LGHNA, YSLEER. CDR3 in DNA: TGCGCCAGCAGCCAAGGAACGATCGGGACGAATGGCTACACCTTC. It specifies CASSQGTIGTNGYTF.

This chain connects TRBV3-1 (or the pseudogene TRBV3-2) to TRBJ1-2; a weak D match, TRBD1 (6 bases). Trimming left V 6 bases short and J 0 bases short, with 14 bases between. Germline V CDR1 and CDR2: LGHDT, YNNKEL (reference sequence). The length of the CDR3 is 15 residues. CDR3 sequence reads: CASSTGTTANYGYTF. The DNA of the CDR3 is TGTGCCAGCAGTACCGGGACAACCGCTAACTATGGCTACACCTTC.

CDR3 sequence reads: CASSPRDWSGYTF. In nucleotides, the CDR3 is TGTGCCAGCAGCCCTAGAGATTGGAGTGGCTACACCTTC. The V gene is TRBV7-8, the J gene TRBJ1-2; D not resolved. The CDR3 sequence is 13 residues long. Trimming pared 5 bases from V and 7 bases from J, leaving 14 bases between. The V gene's germline CDR1 is SGHVS and CDR2 FQNEAQ.

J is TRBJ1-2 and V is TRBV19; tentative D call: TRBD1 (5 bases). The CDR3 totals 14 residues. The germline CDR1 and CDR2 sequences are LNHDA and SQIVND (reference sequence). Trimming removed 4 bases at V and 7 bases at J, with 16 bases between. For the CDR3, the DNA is TGTGCCAGTAGTACTACTCCAGGGAGAATTGGCTACACCTTC. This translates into CASSTTPGRIGYTF.

CDR3 sequence: CASSEDGNYGYTF. DNA for the CDR3: TGTGCCAGCAGCGAGGACGGGAACTATGGCTACACCTTC. V gene TRBV7-9 combines with J gene TRBJ1-2, with D unresolved. Trimming cost V 5 bases and J 2 bases, with 9 bases left between them. This CDR3 contains 13 residues. Germline V gives CDR1 SEHNR, CDR2 FQNEAQ (reference sequence).

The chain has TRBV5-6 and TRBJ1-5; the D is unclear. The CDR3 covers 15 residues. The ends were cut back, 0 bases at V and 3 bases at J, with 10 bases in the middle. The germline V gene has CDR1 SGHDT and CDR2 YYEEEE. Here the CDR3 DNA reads TGTGCCAGCAGCTTGGTGGCAGAAATCAATCAGCCCCAGCATTTT. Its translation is CASSLVAEINQPQHF.

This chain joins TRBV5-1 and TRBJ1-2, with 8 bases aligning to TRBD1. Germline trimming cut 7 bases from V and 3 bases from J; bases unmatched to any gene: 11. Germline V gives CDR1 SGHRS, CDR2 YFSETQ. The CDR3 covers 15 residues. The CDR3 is CASRENTGGDYGYTF. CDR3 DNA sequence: TGCGCCAGCCGCGAAAATACAGGGGGGGACTATGGCTACACCTTC.

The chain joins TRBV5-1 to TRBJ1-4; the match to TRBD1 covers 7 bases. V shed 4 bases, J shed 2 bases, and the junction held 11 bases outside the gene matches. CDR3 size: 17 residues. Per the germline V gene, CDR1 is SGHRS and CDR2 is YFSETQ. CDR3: CASSPAQGTGTNEKLFF. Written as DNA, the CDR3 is TGCGCCAGCAGCCCGGCACAGGGGACGGGGACTAATGAAAAACTGTTTTTT.

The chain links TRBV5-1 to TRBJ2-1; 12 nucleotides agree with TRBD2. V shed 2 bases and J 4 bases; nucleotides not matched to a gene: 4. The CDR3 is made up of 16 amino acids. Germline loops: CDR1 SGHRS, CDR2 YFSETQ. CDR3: CASSFSTSGGYNEQFF. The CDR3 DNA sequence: TGCGCCAGCAGCTTTTCGACTAGCGGGGGTTACAATGAGCAGTTCTTC.

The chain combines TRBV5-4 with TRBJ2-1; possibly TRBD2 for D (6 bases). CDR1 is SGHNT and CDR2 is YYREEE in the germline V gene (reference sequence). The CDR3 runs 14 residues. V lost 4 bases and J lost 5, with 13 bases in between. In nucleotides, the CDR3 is TGTGCCAGCAGCAGGGGAGGTCCGGACAATGAGCAGTTCTTC. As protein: CASSRGGPDNEQFF.

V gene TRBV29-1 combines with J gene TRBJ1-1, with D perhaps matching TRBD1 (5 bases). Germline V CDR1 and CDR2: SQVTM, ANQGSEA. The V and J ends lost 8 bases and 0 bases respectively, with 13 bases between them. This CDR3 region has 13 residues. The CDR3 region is CSSNSGLNTEAFF. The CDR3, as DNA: TGCAGCAGTAACTCAGGGTTGAACACTGAAGCTTTCTTT.

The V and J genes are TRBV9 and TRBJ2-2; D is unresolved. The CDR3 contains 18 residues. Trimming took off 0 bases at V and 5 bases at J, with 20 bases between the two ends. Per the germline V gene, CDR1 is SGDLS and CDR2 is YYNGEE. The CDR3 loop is CASSVEGRITSRTGELFF. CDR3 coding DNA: TGTGCCAGCAGCGTAGAGGGCAGGATAACAAGTAGGACCGGGGAGCTGTTTTTT.

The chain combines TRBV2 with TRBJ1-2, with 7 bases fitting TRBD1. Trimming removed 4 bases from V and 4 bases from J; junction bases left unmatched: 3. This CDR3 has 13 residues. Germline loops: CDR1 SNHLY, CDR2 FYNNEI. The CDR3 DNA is TGTGCCAGCAGTGGGGACAGCACCTATGGCTACACCTTC. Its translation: CASSGDSTYGYTF.

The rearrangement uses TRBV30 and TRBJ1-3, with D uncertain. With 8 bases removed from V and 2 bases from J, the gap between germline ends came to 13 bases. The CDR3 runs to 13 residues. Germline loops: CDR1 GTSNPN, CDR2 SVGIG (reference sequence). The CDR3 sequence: CANKPGAGNTIYF. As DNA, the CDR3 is TGTGCCAACAAACCCGGGGCTGGAAACACCATATATTTT. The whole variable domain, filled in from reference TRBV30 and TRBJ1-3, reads SQTIHQWPATLVQPVGSPLSLECTVEGTSNPNLYWYRQAAGRGLQLLFYSVGIGQISSEVPQNLSASRPQDRQFILSSKKLLLSDSGFYLCANKPGAGNTIYFGEGSWLTVV.

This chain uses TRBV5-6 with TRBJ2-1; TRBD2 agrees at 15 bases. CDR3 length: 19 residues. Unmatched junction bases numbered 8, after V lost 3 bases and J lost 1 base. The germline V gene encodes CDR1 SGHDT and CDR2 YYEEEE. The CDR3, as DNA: TGTGCCAGCAGCTCTGGACTAGCGGGGGGGCCGGGGTCCTACAATGAGCAGTTCTTC. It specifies CASSSGLAGGPGSYNEQFF.